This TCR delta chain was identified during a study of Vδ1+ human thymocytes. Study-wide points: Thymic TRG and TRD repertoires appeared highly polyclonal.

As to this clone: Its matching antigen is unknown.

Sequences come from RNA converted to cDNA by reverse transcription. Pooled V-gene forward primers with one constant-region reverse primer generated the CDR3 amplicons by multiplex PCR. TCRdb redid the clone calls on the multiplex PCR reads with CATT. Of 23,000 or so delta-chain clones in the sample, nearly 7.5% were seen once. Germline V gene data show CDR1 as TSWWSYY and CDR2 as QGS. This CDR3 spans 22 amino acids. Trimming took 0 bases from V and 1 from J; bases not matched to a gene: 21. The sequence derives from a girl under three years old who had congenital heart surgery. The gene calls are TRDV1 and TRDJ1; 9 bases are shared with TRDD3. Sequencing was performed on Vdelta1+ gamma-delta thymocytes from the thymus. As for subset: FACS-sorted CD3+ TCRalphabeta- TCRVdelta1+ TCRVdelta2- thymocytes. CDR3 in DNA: TGTGCTCTTGGGGAACTTGTTACCTACGGCGGAGGACTGGGGGACGTCACCGATAAACTCATCTTT. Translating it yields CALGELVTYGGGLGDVTDKLIF.